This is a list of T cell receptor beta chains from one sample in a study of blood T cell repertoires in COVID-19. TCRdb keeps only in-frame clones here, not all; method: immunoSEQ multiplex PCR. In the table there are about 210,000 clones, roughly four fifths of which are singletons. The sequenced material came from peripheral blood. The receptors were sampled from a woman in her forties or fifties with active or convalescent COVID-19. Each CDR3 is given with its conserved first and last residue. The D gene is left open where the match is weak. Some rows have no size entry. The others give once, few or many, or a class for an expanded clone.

CASSYIRGVGNTIYF	TGTGCCAGCAGTTACATAAGGGGCGTTGGAAACACCATATATTTT	.	.	TRBV6-6	TRBJ1-3
CASRMVPGGQPQHF	TGTGCCAGTAGGATGGTCCCCGGAGGTCAGCCCCAGCATTTT	.	.	TRBV19	TRBJ1-5
CASSDSWEGDNEQFF	TGTGCCAGCAGTGACTCATGGGAGGGGGACAATGAGCAGTTCTTC	.	.	TRBV6-4	TRBJ2-1
CASRPGTVKNTIYF	TGTGCCAGCAGACCCGGGACAGTTAAAAACACCATATATTTT	.	TRBD1	TRBV11-2	TRBJ1-3
CASSPGQSYEQYF	TGTGCCAGCTCACCAGGACAGAGCTACGAGCAGTACTTC	.	.	TRBV18	TRBJ2-7
CASSEYTGRESYGGYTF	TGTGCCAGCAGTGAATATACCGGGAGAGAATCATATGGTGGCTACACCTTC	few	.	TRBV6-1	TRBJ1-2
CASSYARTSGRYSDEQYF	TGTGCCAGCAGTTATGCCCGGACTAGCGGGAGGTACTCGGACGAGCAGTACTTC	.	TRBD2	TRBV2	TRBJ2-7
CASSLSEEEGVLVF	TGCGCCAGCAGCCTGAGCGAAGAGGAAGGGGTCCTAGTCTTC	.	.	TRBV4-1	TRBJ2-1
CASSLSWTGVGSPLHF	TGTGCCAGCAGTTTATCGTGGACAGGGGTGGGTTCACCCCTCCACTTT	.	TRBD1	TRBV28	TRBJ1-6
CASTNGETQYF	TGTGCCAGCACTAACGGGGAGACCCAGTACTTC	.	.	TRBV12-3/TRBV12-4	TRBJ2-5
CASSPGVGSPLHF	TGTGCCAGCAGCCCAGGGGTAGGATCACCCCTCCACTTT	.	.	TRBV7-6	TRBJ1-6
CASSPTGRETQYF	TGTGCCAGCAGCCCTACAGGGAGAGAGACCCAGTACTTC	once	.	TRBV28	TRBJ2-5
CASSPRRSASGGPNTGELFF	TGTGCCAGCTCACCACGTCGCTCGGCTAGCGGGGGCCCAAACACCGGGGAGCTGTTTTTT	.	TRBD2	TRBV18	TRBJ2-2
CASSQAGGDSPLHF	TGCGCCAGCAGCCAAGCGGGGGGAGATTCACCCCTCCACTTT	.	.	TRBV4-1	TRBJ1-6
CASSLEGQNYGYTF	TGCGCCAGCAGCTTGGAGGGACAGAACTATGGCTACACCTTC	.	TRBD1	TRBV5-1	TRBJ1-2
CASSPSGVYNEQFF	TGTGCCAGCAGTCCCTCCGGGGTGTACAATGAGCAGTTCTTC	.	.	TRBV27	TRBJ2-1
CASSFRASGVVDTQYF	TGTGCCAGCAGCTTTCGGGCTAGCGGAGTGGTCGATACGCAGTATTTT	.	TRBD2	TRBV7-9	TRBJ2-3
CASSLVTGEGNTEAFF	TGCGCCAGCAGCTTAGTGACAGGAGAGGGGAACACTGAAGCTTTCTTT	.	.	TRBV5-1	TRBJ1-1
CAVVGQWNTEAFF	TGTGCCGTTGTGGGGCAGTGGAACACTGAAGCTTTCTTT	.	.	TRBV19	TRBJ1-1
CASSYDFVTDTQYF	TGTGCCAGCAGTTACGACTTCGTCACAGATACGCAGTATTTT	.	.	TRBV6-6	TRBJ2-3
CASSLKGAPGNEQFF	TGTGCCAGCAGCCTTAAGGGGGCCCCTGGGAATGAGCAGTTCTTC	.	TRBD1	TRBV7-9	TRBJ2-1
CASCFSSYNSPLHF	TGTGCCAGCTGTTTCAGCTCCTATAATTCACCCCTCCACTTT	few	.	TRBV27	TRBJ1-6
CASSLEGQSYNSPLHF	TGTGCCAGCAGCTTGGAAGGACAGAGCTATAATTCACCCCTCCACTTT	.	.	TRBV5-5	TRBJ1-6
CASSTLAGDTGELFF	TGTGCCAGTAGTACCCTAGCGGGAGACACCGGGGAGCTGTTTTTT	.	TRBD2	TRBV19	TRBJ2-2
CASSLGTAILNTGELFF	TGTGCCAGCAGCTTAGGGACAGCTATACTGAACACCGGGGAGCTGTTTTTT	.	.	TRBV7-8	TRBJ2-2
CASAGTSDIPDTQYF	TGTGCCAGCGCGGGGACTAGCGATATCCCAGATACGCAGTATTTT	.	TRBD2	TRBV5-5	TRBJ2-3
CASSYSSPTDTQYF	TGTGCCAGCAGTTACTCTAGCCCCACAGATACGCAGTATTTT	.	.	TRBV6-5	TRBJ2-3
CASSLDRGPQETQYF	TGCGCCAGCAGCTTGGACAGGGGTCCCCAAGAGACCCAGTACTTC	.	TRBD1	TRBV5-1	TRBJ2-5